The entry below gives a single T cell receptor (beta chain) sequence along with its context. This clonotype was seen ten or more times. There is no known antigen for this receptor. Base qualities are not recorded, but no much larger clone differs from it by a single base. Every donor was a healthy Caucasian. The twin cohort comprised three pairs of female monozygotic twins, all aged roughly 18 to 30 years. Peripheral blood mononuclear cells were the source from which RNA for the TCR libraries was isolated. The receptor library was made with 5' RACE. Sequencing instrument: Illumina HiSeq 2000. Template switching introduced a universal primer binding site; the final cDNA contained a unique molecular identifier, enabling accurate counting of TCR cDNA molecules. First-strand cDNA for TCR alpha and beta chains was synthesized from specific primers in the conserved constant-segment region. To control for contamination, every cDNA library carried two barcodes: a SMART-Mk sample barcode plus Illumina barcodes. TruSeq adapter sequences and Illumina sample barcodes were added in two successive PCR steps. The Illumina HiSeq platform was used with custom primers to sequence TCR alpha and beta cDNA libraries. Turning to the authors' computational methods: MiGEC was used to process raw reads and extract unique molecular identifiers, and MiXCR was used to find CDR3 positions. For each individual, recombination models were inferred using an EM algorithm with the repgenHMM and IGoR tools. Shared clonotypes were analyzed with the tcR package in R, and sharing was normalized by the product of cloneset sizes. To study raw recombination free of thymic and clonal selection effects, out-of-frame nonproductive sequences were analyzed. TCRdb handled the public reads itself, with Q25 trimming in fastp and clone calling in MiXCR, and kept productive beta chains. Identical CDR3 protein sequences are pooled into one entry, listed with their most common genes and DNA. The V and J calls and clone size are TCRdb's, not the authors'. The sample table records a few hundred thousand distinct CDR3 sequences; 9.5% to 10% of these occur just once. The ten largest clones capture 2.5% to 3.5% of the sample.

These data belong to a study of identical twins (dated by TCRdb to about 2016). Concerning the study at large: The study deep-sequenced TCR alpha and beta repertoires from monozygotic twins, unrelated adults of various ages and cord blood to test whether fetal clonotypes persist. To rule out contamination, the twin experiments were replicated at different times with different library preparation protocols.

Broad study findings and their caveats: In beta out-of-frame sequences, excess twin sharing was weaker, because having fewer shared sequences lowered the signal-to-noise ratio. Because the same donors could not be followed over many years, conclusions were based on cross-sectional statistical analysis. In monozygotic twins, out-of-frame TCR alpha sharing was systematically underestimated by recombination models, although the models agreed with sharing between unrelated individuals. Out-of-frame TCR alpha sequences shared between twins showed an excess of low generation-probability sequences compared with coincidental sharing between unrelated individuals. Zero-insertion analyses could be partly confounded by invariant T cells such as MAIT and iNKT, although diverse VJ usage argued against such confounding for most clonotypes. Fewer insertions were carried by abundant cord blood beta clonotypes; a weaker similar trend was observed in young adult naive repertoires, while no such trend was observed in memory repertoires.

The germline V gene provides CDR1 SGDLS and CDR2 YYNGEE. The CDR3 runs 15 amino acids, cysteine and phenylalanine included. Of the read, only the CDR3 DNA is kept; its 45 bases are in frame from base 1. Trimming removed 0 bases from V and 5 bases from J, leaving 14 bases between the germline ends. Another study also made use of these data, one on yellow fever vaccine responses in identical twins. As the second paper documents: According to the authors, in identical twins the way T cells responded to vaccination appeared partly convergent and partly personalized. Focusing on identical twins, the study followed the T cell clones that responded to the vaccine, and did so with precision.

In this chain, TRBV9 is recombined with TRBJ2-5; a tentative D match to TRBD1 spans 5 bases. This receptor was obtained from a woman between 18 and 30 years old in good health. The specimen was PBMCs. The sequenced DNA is TGTGCCAGCAGCGTAGAGGCAGGGCGGTTTGAGACCCAGTACTTC. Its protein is CASSVEAGRFETQYF.